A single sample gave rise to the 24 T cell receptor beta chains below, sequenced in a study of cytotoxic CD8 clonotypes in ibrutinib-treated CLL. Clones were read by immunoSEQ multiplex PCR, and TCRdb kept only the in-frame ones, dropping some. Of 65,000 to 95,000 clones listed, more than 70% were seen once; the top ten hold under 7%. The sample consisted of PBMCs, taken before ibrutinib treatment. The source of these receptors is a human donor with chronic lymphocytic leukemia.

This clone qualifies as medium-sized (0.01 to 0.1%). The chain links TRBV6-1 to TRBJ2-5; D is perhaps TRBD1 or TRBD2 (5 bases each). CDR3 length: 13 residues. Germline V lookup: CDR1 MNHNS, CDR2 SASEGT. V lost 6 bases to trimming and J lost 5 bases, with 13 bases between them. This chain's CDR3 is CASRNEGRETQYF. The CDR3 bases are TGTGCCAGCAGGAACGAGGGACGGGAGACCCAGTACTTC.

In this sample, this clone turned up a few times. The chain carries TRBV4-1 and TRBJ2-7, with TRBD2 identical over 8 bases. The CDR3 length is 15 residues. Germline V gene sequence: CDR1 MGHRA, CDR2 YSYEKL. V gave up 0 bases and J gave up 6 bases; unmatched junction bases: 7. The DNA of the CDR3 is TGCGCCAGCAGCCAAGAGGGAGCGGGAGTGGGCGAGCAGTACTTC. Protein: CASSQEGAGVGEQYF.

The DNA for the CDR3 is TGCGCCAGCAGCTTGAACTGGGGGCGGCCAGGAGGCCTAGCAGACCGGGAGACCCAGTACTTC. Encoded protein: CASSLNWGRPGGLADRETQYF. V is TRBV5-1 and J is TRBJ2-5; D perhaps matches TRBD1 (6 bases). V shed 1 base and J shed 5 bases, with 33 bases lying between them. CDR3 size: 21 residues. CDR1 is SGHRS and CDR2 is YFSETQ in the germline V gene.

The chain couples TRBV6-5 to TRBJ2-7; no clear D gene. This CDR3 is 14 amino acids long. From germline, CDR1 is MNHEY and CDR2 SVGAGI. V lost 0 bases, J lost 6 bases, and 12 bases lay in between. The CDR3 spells CASSYSGLVREQYF. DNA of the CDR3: TGTGCCAGCAGTTACTCGGGTCTGGTGCGCGAGCAGTACTTC.

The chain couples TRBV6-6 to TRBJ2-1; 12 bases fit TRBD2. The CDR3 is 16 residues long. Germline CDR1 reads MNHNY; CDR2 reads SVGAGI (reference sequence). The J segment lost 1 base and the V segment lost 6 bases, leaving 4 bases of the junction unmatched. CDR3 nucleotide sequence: TGTGCCAGCAGAAAAGGACTAGCGGGATCCTACAATGAGCAGTTCTTC. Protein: CASRKGLAGSYNEQFF.

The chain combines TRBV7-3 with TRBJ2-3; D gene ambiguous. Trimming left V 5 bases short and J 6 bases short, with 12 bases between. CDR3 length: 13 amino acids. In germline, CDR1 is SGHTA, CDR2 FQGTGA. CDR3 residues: CASSGSMRDTQYF. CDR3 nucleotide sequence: TGTGCCAGCAGCGGCTCCATGAGGGATACGCAGTATTTT.

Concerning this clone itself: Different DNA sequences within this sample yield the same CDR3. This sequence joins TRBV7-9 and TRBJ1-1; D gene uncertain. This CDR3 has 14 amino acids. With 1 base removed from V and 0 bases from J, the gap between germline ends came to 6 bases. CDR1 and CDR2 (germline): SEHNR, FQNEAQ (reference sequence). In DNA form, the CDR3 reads TGTGCCAGCAGCTTAGGGGGAATGAACACTGAAGCTTTCTTT. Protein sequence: CASSLGGMNTEAFF.

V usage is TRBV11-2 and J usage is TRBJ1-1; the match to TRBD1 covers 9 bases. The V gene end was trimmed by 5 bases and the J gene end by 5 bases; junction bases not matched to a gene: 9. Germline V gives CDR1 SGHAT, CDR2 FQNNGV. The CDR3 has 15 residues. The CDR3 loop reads CASSARDREKTEAFF. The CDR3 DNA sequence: TGTGCCAGCAGCGCCCGGGACAGGGAGAAGACTGAAGCTTTCTTT.

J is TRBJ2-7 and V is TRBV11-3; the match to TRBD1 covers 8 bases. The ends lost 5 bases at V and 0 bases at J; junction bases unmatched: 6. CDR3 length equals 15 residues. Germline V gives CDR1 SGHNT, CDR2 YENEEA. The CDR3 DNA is TGTGCCAGCAGCCGCCGGGACAGGCGCTCCTACGAGCAGTACTTC. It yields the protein CASSRRDRRSYEQYF. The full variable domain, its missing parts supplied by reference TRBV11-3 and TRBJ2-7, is EAGVVQSPRYKIIEKKQPVAFWCNPISGHNTLYWYLQNLGQGPELLIRYENEEAVDDSQLPKDRFSAERLKGVDSTLKIQPAELGDSAVYLCASSRRDRRSYEQYFGPGTRLTVT.

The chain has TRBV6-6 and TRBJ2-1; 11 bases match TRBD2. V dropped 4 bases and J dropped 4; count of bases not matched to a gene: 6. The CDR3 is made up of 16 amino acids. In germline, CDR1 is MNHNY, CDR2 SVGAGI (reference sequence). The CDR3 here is CASSWGTSGTYNEQFF. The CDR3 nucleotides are TGTGCCAGCAGTTGGGGGACTAGCGGCACGTACAATGAGCAGTTCTTC.

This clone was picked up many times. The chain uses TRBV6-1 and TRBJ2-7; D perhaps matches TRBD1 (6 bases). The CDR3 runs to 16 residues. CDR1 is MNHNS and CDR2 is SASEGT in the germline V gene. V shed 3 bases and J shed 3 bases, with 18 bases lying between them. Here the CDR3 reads CASSDVGATWDYEQYF. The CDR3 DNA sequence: TGTGCCAGCAGTGACGTGGGGGCCACGTGGGACTACGAGCAGTACTTC.

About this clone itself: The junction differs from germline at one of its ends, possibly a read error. CDR3 coding DNA: TGTGCTAGCAGCTTAGCGGGTCTTAATGAGCAGTTCTTC. Translating gives CASSLAGLNEQFF. This chain links TRBV7-7 with TRBJ2-1; 7 bases are shared with TRBD2. Germline loops: CDR1 SSHAT, CDR2 FNYEAQ (reference sequence). There are 13 residues in the CDR3. The full variable domain, completed using reference TRBV7-7 and TRBJ2-1, is GAGVSQSPRYKVTKRGQDVTLRCDPISSHATLYWYQQALGQGPEFLTYFNYEAQPDKSGLPSDRFSAERPEGSISTLTIQRTEQRDSAMYRCASSLAGLNEQFFGPGTRLTVL.

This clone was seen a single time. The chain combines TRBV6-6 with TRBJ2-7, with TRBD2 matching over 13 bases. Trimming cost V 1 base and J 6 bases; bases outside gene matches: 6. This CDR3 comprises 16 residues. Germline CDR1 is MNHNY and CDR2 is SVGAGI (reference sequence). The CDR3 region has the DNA TGTGCCAGCAGTTACTTCCCGGGACTAGCGGGATCCGAGCAGTACTTC. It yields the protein CASSYFPGLAGSEQYF.

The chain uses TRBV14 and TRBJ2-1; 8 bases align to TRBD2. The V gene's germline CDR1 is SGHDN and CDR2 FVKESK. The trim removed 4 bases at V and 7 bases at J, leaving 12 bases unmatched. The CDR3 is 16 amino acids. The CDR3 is CASSRRRGLVGNEQFF. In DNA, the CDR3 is TGTGCCAGCAGCCGAAGAAGGGGACTAGTCGGAAATGAGCAGTTCTTC.

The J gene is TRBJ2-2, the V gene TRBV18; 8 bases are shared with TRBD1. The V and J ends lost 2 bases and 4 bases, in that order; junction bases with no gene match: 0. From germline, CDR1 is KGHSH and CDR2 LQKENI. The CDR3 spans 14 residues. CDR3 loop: CASSPGQGTGELFF. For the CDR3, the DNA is TGTGCCAGCTCACCAGGACAGGGCACCGGGGAGCTGTTTTTT.

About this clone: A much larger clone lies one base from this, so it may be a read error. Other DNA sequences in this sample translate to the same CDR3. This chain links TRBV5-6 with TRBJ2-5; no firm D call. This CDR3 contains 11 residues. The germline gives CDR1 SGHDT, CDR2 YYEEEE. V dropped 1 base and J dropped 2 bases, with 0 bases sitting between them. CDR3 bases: TGTGCCAGCAGCTTGCAAGAGACCCAGTACTTC. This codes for CASSLQETQYF.

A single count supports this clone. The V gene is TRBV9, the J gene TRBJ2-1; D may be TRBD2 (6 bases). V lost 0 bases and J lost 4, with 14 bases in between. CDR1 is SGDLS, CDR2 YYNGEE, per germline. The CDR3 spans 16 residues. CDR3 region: CASSVGSSGVYNEQFF. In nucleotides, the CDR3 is TGTGCCAGCAGCGTAGGTAGTAGCGGAGTGTACAATGAGCAGTTCTTC.

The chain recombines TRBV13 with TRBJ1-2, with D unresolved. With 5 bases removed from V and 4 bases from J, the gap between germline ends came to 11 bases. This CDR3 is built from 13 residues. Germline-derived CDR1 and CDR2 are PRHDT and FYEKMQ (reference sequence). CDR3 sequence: CASSPATPYGYTF. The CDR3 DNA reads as TGTGCCAGCAGCCCGGCGACACCCTATGGCTACACCTTC.

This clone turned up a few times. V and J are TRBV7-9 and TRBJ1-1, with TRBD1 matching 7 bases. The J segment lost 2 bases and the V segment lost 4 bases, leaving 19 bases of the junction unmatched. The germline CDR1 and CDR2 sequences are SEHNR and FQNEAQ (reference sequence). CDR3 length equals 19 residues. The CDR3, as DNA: TGTGCCAGCAGCTGGGGAGGAGGGGACAGAGATAAGTTAAACACTGAAGCTTTCTTT. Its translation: CASSWGGGDRDKLNTEAFF.

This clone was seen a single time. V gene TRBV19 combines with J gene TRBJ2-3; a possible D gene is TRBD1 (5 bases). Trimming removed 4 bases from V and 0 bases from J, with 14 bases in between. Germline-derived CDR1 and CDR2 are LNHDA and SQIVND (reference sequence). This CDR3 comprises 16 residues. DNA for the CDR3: TGTGCCAGTAGTAACCCCAGGGTTTCGAGCACAGATACGCAGTATTTT. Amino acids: CASSNPRVSSTDTQYF. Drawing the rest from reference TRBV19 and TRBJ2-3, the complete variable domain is DGGITQSPKYLFRKEGQNVTLSCEQNLNHDAMYWYRQDPGQGLRLIYYSQIVNDFQKGDIAEGYSVSREKKESFPLTVTSAQKNPTAFYLCASSNPRVSSTDTQYFGPGTRLTVL.

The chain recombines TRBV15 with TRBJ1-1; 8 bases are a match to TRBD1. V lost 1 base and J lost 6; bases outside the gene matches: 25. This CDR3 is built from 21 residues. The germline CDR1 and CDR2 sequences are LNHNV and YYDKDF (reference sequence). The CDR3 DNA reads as TGTGCCACCAGCAGAGGACTGGTTAGGGTCGGACAGGGCCCTTTTTGGGCTGAAGCTTTCTTT. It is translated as CATSRGLVRVGQGPFWAEAFF.

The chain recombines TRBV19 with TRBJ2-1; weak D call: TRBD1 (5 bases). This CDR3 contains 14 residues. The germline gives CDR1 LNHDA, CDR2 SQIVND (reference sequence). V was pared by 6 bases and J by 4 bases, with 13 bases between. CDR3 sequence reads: CASRTGSKYNEQFF. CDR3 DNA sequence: TGTGCCAGTAGAACAGGATCCAAGTACAATGAGCAGTTCTTC.

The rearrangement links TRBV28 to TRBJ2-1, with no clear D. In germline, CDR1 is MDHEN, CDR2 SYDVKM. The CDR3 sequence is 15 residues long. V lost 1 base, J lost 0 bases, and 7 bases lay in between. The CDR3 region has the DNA TGTGCCAGCAGTTTATACGGAAGCTCCTACAATGAGCAGTTCTTC. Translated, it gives CASSLYGSSYNEQFF.

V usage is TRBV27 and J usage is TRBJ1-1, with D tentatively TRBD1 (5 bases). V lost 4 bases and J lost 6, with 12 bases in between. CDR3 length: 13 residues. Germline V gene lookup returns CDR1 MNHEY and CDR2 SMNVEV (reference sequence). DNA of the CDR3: TGTGCCAGCAGTTCTCGGGGCAGGGCTGAAGCTTTCTTT. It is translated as CASSSRGRAEAFF.